This T cell receptor (beta chain) was identified during a study of blood T cells in healthy people across ages. Background on the study: About one barcoded beta molecule per two T cells came from capture by template switching.

The CDR3 has 14 residues. With 0 bases removed from V and 2 bases from J, the gap between germline ends came to 11 bases. CDR1 is SQVTM, CDR2 ANQGSEA, per germline. PCR was performed a second time for about 7 to 11 cycles using a sample-barcoded 5' primer and a J-beta primer mix. One entry per CDR3 protein results from TCRdb running MiXCR on the 5' RACE reads. The sample lists approximately 600,000 distinct CDR3 sequences, around three fifths seen once, with 30% to 40% in the top ten. This clonotype occurred a few times. This sequence joins TRBV29-1 and TRBJ2-7, with D maybe TRBD1 (5 bases). The sequenced material came from blood. This clonotype originated in a man in his 60s in good health. CDR3 coding DNA: TGCAGCGTTGAAGATGTGCAGGGCCCCTACGAGCAGTACTTC. This sequence encodes CSVEDVQGPYEQYF.